The rows below give T cell receptor beta chains drawn from one sample of a study of PD-1 blockade in classical Hodgkin lymphoma. TCRdb's copy holds only in-frame clones and misses some; the assay was immunoSEQ multiplex PCR. The sample comprises approximately 25,000 clones, more than 60% of which are singletons, and around 2.3% rests with the top ten. Sequences were derived from CD4+ T cells from blood, sampled at baseline. These receptor sequences come from a human donor with classical Hodgkin lymphoma. Both conserved end residues are part of each CDR3. A D gene is named only where the DNA matches it firmly. A row's size may be missing; if present it is once, few, many or a size class.

abundance: NA
v_gene: TRBV19
d_gene: TRBD1
j_gene: TRBJ2-5
CDR3nt: TGTGCCAGTAGTATCGTGGGACAGACCCAAGAGACCCAGTACTTC
CDR3aa: CASSIVGQTQETQYF

abundance: NA
v_gene: TRBV6-4
d_gene: TRBD1
j_gene: TRBJ1-6
CDR3nt: TGTGCCAGCAGTGATCGGGACAGGAATTCACCCCTCCACTTT
CDR3aa: CASSDRDRNSPLHF

abundance: NA
v_gene: TRBV7-9
d_gene: NA
j_gene: TRBJ1-6
CDR3nt: TGTGCCAGCCAAATGATGGGAGCCTATAATTCACCCCTCCACTTT
CDR3aa: CASQMMGAYNSPLHF

abundance: few
v_gene: TRBV7-9
d_gene: NA
j_gene: TRBJ1-2
CDR3nt: TGTGCCAGCAGCTTAGCAGCGCCCGGGTCCACTAACTATGGCTACACCTTC
CDR3aa: CASSLAAPGSTNYGYTF

abundance: NA
v_gene: TRBV11-3
d_gene: TRBD2
j_gene: TRBJ2-5
CDR3nt: TGTGCCAGCAGCCTGGGCCCTCAGGCGGGGGGGGAAGAGACCCAGTACTTC
CDR3aa: CASSLGPQAGGEETQYF

abundance: NA
v_gene: TRBV7-9
d_gene: NA
j_gene: TRBJ2-5
CDR3nt: TGTGCCAGCAGCTTAGGCTATTCTTATGGGACCCAGTACTTC
CDR3aa: CASSLGYSYGTQYF

abundance: NA
v_gene: TRBV30
d_gene: TRBD2
j_gene: TRBJ2-1
CDR3nt: TGTGCCTGGAGTGTACTTAGGACTAGCGGGGGGTACAATGAGCAGTTCTTC
CDR3aa: CAWSVLRTSGGYNEQFF

abundance: NA
v_gene: TRBV2
d_gene: NA
j_gene: TRBJ2-7
CDR3nt: TGTGCCAGCAGTTATCTGGGCCTTTCCTACGAGCAGTACTTC
CDR3aa: CASSYLGLSYEQYF

abundance: NA
v_gene: TRBV5-6
d_gene: TRBD1
j_gene: TRBJ2-7
CDR3nt: TGTGCCAGCCGCCCCCCCGGACAGGGTTCCTACGAGCAGTACTTC
CDR3aa: CASRPPGQGSYEQYF

abundance: NA
v_gene: TRBV7-7
d_gene: NA
j_gene: TRBJ2-3
CDR3nt: TGTGCCCCATTGAAGGGGACCACAGATACGCAGTATTTT
CDR3aa: CAPLKGTTDTQYF

abundance: NA
v_gene: TRBV30
d_gene: NA
j_gene: TRBJ1-2
CDR3nt: TGTGCCTGGAATCCCCAGGATTTGGCCGGCTACACCTTC
CDR3aa: CAWNPQDLAGYTF

abundance: few
v_gene: TRBV25-1
d_gene: NA
j_gene: TRBJ2-7
CDR3nt: TGTGCCAGCAGTATCCTAACGGGGGAAAGGTTCTCCTACGAGCAGTACTTC
CDR3aa: CASSILTGERFSYEQYF

abundance: NA
v_gene: TRBV7-9
d_gene: TRBD1
j_gene: TRBJ1-4
CDR3nt: TGTGCCAGCAGGCTATATGGGACAGCTAATGAAAAACTGTTTTTT
CDR3aa: CASRLYGTANEKLFF

abundance: NA
v_gene: TRBV6-6
d_gene: NA
j_gene: TRBJ1-1
CDR3nt: TGTGCCAGCAGTTACGGGGTGGGGAACACTGAAGCTTTCTTT
CDR3aa: CASSYGVGNTEAFF

abundance: NA
v_gene: TRBV2
d_gene: NA
j_gene: TRBJ2-7
CDR3nt: TGTGCCAGCAGGGGGACGGGGGGCCACGAGCAGTACTTC
CDR3aa: CASRGTGGHEQYF

abundance: NA
v_gene: TRBV5-6
d_gene: TRBD1
j_gene: TRBJ1-1
CDR3nt: TGTGCCAGCAGCAAATACTCCACAGGGGTCACTGAAGCTTTCTTT
CDR3aa: CASSKYSTGVTEAFF

abundance: NA
v_gene: TRBV7-6
d_gene: TRBD1
j_gene: TRBJ2-7
CDR3nt: TGTGCCAGCAGCGCGGGACAGGTGGGCTACGAGCAGTACTTC
CDR3aa: CASSAGQVGYEQYF

abundance: NA
v_gene: TRBV6-4
d_gene: NA
j_gene: TRBJ1-3
CDR3nt: TGTGCCAGCTGCACCGGCGGGGTCCCCTACTCTGGAAACACCATATATTTT
CDR3aa: CASCTGGVPYSGNTIYF

abundance: NA
v_gene: TRBV6-5
d_gene: NA
j_gene: TRBJ2-1
CDR3nt: TGTGCCAGCAGTTACGATCGGAATGAGCAGTTCTTC
CDR3aa: CASSYDRNEQFF

abundance: NA
v_gene: TRBV30
d_gene: NA
j_gene: TRBJ1-1
CDR3nt: TGTGCCGGGGGGGGGCTTCAGGGGCCCAGCTTCTTT
CDR3aa: CAGGGLQGPSFF

abundance: NA
v_gene: TRBV7-2
d_gene: TRBD2
j_gene: TRBJ2-7
CDR3nt: TGTGCCAGCAGCTTCGGCCCGGGACTAGCGGGGGGCCACGAGCAGTACTTC
CDR3aa: CASSFGPGLAGGHEQYF

abundance: NA
v_gene: TRBV4-2
d_gene: TRBD2
j_gene: TRBJ2-7
CDR3nt: TGTGCCAGCAGCCCGGGGGGGTCCCTACCCGGCGAGCAGTACTTC
CDR3aa: CASSPGGSLPGEQYF